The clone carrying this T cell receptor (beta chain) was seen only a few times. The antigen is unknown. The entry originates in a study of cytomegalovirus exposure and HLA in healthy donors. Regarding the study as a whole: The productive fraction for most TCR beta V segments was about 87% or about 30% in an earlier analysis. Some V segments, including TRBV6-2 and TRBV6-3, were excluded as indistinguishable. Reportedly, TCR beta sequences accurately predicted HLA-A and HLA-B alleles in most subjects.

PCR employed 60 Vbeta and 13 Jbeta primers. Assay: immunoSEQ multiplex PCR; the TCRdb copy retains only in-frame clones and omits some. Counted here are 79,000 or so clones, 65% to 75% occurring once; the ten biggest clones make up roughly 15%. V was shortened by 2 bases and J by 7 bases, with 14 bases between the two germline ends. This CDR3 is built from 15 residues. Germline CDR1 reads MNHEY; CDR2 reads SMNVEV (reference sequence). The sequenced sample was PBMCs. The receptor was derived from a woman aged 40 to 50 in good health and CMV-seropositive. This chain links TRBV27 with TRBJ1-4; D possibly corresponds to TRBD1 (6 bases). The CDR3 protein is CASSLQGRNSEKLFF. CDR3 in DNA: TGTGCCAGCAGTTTACAGGGGCGAAATAGTGAAAAACTGTTTTTT.